The 21 T cell receptor beta chains listed next were all sequenced from one sample in a study of T cell responses to AZD1222 COVID-19 vaccine (TCRdb year 2021). Receptor libraries were prepared by the immunoSEQ multiplex PCR assay. The source is immuneACCESS, and TCRdb retained only in-frame sequences with V and J called. Part of the clones is not carried over; for the studies checked, unresolved V genes explain less than half of this, and the remainder is unexplained. Within this sample are around 210,000 clones, with roughly 94% of them counted one time only. Of the sample, approximately 1.5% is held by the ten largest clones. The time point label, as the study defines it: about 28 days (+/-7) after the second vaccine dose. In the paper's terms, the treatment or condition label means: meningococcal conjugate vaccine given as trial control. This specimen consisted of peripheral blood, obtained 28 days after the second dose of the MenACWY control vaccine. Source of these receptors: an adult who received the MenACWY meningococcal vaccine as a control.

CDR3 in amino acids: CASSLTRQGSYEQYF. Here the CDR3 DNA reads TGTGCCAGCAGCTTAACCAGACAGGGGAGTTACGAGCAGTACTTC. This chain connects TRBV5-5 to TRBJ2-7; the match to TRBD1 covers 8 bases. V shed 2 bases, J shed 4 bases, and the junction held 8 bases outside the gene matches. From germline, CDR1 is SGHKS and CDR2 YYEKEE (reference sequence). The CDR3 is 15 residues long.

The CDR3 DNA reads TGTGCCAGCAGTTATGGGGTCTCCTACGAGCAGTACTTC. Translating it yields CASSYGVSYEQYF. This sequence joins TRBV6-5 and TRBJ2-7, with unresolved D. This CDR3 is 13 amino acids long. The ends were cut back, 3 bases at V and 0 bases at J, with 6 bases in the middle. Germline V gene sequence: CDR1 MNHEY, CDR2 SVGAGI.

The chain has TRBV6-5 and TRBJ2-7; TRBD1 might be the D (6 bases). The V and J ends lost 0 bases and 6 bases respectively, with 15 bases between them. CDR3 length: 15 residues. Germline loops: CDR1 MNHEY, CDR2 SVGAGI. The CDR3 protein is CASSYSGRGSSEQYF. CDR3 DNA sequence: TGTGCCAGCAGTTACTCGGGCAGGGGCTCTAGCGAGCAGTACTTC.

The chain has TRBV29-1 and TRBJ2-7; 10 bases map to TRBD1. The CDR3 totals 13 residues. Germline V CDR1 and CDR2: SQVTM, ANQGSEA. The V segment lost 3 bases and the J segment 7 bases; nucleotides outside the gene matches: 6. The CDR3 DNA reads TGCAGCGTTGAGAGACAGGGGGCTGGTGAGCAGTACTTC. Its protein is CSVERQGAGEQYF.

This chain joins TRBV10-3 and TRBJ2-5, with a possible D match to TRBD1 (5 bases). This CDR3 has 15 residues. The germline gives CDR1 ENHRY, CDR2 SYGVKD. V lost 1 base and J 2 bases, leaving 11 bases between the germline ends. CDR3 in amino acids: CAISEFEAGQETQYF. The CDR3 nucleotides are TGTGCCATCAGTGAGTTCGAGGCAGGGCAAGAGACCCAGTACTTC.

This chain joins TRBV29-1 and TRBJ1-3; perhaps TRBD1 as D (6 bases). The CDR3 has 15 residues. Trimming took off 0 bases at V and 0 bases at J, with 9 bases between the two ends. The germline V gene encodes CDR1 SQVTM and CDR2 ANQGSEA. CDR3 protein: CSVEDGGGSGNTIYF. The CDR3 DNA is TGCAGCGTTGAAGACGGAGGGGGCTCTGGAAACACCATATATTTT.

The V gene is TRBV28, the J gene TRBJ2-3; 8 nucleotides agree with TRBD2. Germline V CDR1 and CDR2: MDHEN, SYDVKM. Trimming at V came to 3 bases and at J to 4 bases, leaving 6 bases not matched to a gene. The CDR3 runs to 15 residues. The CDR3: CASSFPGGGADTQYF. The DNA of the CDR3 is TGTGCCAGCAGTTTCCCGGGAGGGGGTGCAGATACGCAGTATTTT.

The V and J genes are TRBV12-3 or TRBV12-4 and TRBJ2-1; D is perhaps TRBD2 (6 bases). V gave up 8 bases and J gave up 5 bases, with 10 bases separating them. The CDR3 is 12 residues long. CDR3 sequence: CASRDLNNEQFF. CDR3 DNA sequence: TGTGCCAGCCGGGACTTAAACAATGAGCAGTTCTTC.

This clone was seen once. This chain connects TRBV7-9 to TRBJ2-2; TRBD1 is a possible D gene (5 bases). CDR1 and CDR2 (germline): SEHNR, FQNEAQ (reference sequence). The CDR3 runs 17 residues. V lost 6 bases and J 3 bases, leaving 20 bases between the germline ends. The CDR3 protein is CASSKGAGQTHTGELFF. DNA for the CDR3: TGTGCCAGCAGTAAAGGGGCCGGACAAACCCACACCGGGGAGCTGTTTTTT. The full variable domain, completed using reference TRBV7-9 and TRBJ2-2, is DTGVSQNPRHKITKRGQNVTFRCDPISEHNRLYWYRQTLGQGPEFLTYFQNEAQLEKSRLLSDRFSAERPKGSFSTLEIQRTEQGDSAMYLCASSKGAGQTHTGELFFGEGSRLTVL.

The chain recombines TRBV19 with TRBJ2-7; D assignment may be TRBD1 or TRBD2 (5 bases each). The V end was cut by 3 bases, the J end by 0 bases, with 9 bases between. CDR1 and CDR2 from the germline V gene are LNHDA and SQIVND (reference sequence). The CDR3 length is 14 residues. The DNA of the CDR3 is TGTGCCAGTAGTATGGGGGAAAGCTCCTACGAGCAGTACTTC. Amino acid sequence: CASSMGESSYEQYF.

The rearrangement links TRBV5-6 to TRBJ2-1, with TRBD2 identical over 7 bases. The CDR3 contains 16 residues. Unmatched junction bases numbered 9, after V lost 1 base and J lost 5 bases. The germline gives CDR1 SGHDT, CDR2 YYEEEE. The CDR3 sequence: CASSLWGRDLNNEQFF. CDR3 bases: TGTGCCAGCAGCTTGTGGGGGAGGGACCTCAACAATGAGCAGTTCTTC.

The rearrangement links TRBV19 to TRBJ1-1; the D is unclear. Looked up from germline, CDR1 is LNHDA and CDR2 is SQIVND (reference sequence). The CDR3 totals 14 residues. V dropped 6 bases and J dropped 0 bases, with 11 bases sitting between them. This chain's CDR3 is CASSPSGLNTEAFF. CDR3 DNA sequence: TGTGCCAGTAGCCCGTCCGGCCTGAACACTGAAGCTTTCTTT.

This chain uses TRBV4-2 with TRBJ2-7; 7 bases fit TRBD2. CDR3 size: 18 residues. V trimming: 0 bases; J trimming: 2 bases; junction bases outside the gene matches: 13. From germline, CDR1 is LGHNA and CDR2 YNFKEQ. The CDR3 DNA reads as TGTGCCAGCAGCCAAGACCCCCTTTGGGGGAGGGAGACCTACGAGCAGTACTTC. Its protein is CASSQDPLWGRETYEQYF.

This CDR3 is CSASFRGTNTGELFF. In nucleotides, the CDR3 is TGCAGTGCTAGTTTTCGGGGGACGAACACCGGGGAGCTGTTTTTT. This chain links TRBV20-1 with TRBJ2-2, with D possibly being TRBD2 (6 bases). The germline CDR1 and CDR2 sequences are DFQATT and SNEGSKA (reference sequence). Trimming pared 3 bases from V and 0 bases from J, leaving 11 bases between. This CDR3 comprises 15 residues.

With regard to this clone: The same CDR3 is also encoded by other DNA sequences in this sample. The rearrangement uses TRBV6-2 or TRBV6-3 and TRBJ2-3, with D perhaps matching TRBD2 (6 bases). CDR1 is MNHEY, CDR2 SVGEGT, per germline. This CDR3 region has 13 residues. V gave up 3 bases and J gave up 3 bases, with 7 bases separating them. The CDR3 region is CASSYGGTDTQYF. The CDR3 nucleotides are TGTGCCAGCAGTTATGGGGGGACAGATACGCAGTATTTT.

The chain joins TRBV7-2 to TRBJ2-6; TRBD2 is a possible D gene (5 bases). V was shortened by 1 base and J by 0 bases, with 13 bases between the two germline ends. CDR1 is SGHTA, CDR2 FQGNSA, per germline. The CDR3 loop spans 18 amino acids. The CDR3 sequence is CASSLGSAGISGANVLTF. CDR3 coding DNA: TGTGCCAGCAGCTTAGGTTCGGCGGGCATCTCTGGGGCCAACGTCCTGACTTTC. The variable domain in full, completed from reference TRBV7-2 and TRBJ2-6, reads GAGVSQSPSNKVTEKGKDVELRCDPISGHTALYWYRQSLGQGLEFLIYFQGNSAPDKSGLPSDRFSAERTGGSVSTLTIQRTQQEDSAVYLCASSLGSAGISGANVLTFGAGSRLTVL.

The V and J genes are TRBV7-9 and TRBJ2-7; 9 bases align to TRBD1. The V segment lost 5 bases and the J segment 0 bases; nucleotides outside the gene matches: 8. CDR3 size: 16 residues. The germline V gene encodes CDR1 SEHNR and CDR2 FQNEAQ (reference sequence). The CDR3 DNA reads TGTGCCAGCAGCACCCCGGGACAGGGTTACTCCTACGAGCAGTACTTC. The encoded protein is CASSTPGQGYSYEQYF.

This clone was detected only once. The chain is built from TRBV5-1 and TRBJ2-2; D remains unclear. Germline assignment: CDR1 SGHRS and CDR2 YFSETQ. This CDR3 is built from 14 residues. Trimming took off 5 bases at V and 1 base at J, with 9 bases between the two ends. The CDR3 nucleotides are TGCGCCAGCAGACCTGACAAGAACACCGGGGAGCTGTTTTTT. Its translation: CASRPDKNTGELFF.

This sequence joins TRBV6-5 and TRBJ1-2; TRBD1 matches at 8 bases. The ends lost 4 bases at V and 6 bases at J; junction bases unmatched: 13. Germline lookup yields CDR1 MNHEY and CDR2 SVGAGI. The CDR3 consists of 16 residues. In DNA, the CDR3 is TGTGCCAGCAGTTCGTTCTCTTCAGGGGGCGCCGATGGCTACACCTTC. This gives the protein CASSSFSSGGADGYTF.

The chain carries TRBV19 and TRBJ2-7; 12 positions agree with TRBD1. The ends lost 5 bases at V and 2 bases at J; junction bases unmatched: 4. CDR1 is LNHDA, CDR2 SQIVND, per germline (reference sequence). The CDR3 extends over 15 amino acids. The CDR3 region is CASSPGTGGPYEQYF. CDR3 coding DNA: TGTGCCAGTAGTCCAGGGACAGGGGGCCCCTACGAGCAGTACTTC.

The V and J genes are TRBV4-2 and TRBJ1-2, with 10 bases aligning to TRBD1. The CDR3 covers 16 residues. CDR1 LGHNA and CDR2 YNFKEQ come from the germline V gene. Trimming cost V 4 bases and J 3 bases; bases outside gene matches: 8. The CDR3 DNA follows: TGTGCCAGCAGCCGTAAACCGGGACAGGGGCACTATGGCTACACCTTC. Its translation is CASSRKPGQGHYGYTF.